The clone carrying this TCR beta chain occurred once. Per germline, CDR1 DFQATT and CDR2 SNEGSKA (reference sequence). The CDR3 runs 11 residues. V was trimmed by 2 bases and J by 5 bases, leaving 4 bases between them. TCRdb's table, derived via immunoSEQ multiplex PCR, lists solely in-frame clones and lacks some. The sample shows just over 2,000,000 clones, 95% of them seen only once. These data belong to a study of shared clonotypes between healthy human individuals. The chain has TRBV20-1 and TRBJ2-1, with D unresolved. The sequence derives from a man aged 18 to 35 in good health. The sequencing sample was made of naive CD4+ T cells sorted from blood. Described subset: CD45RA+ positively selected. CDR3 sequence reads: CSARPNNEQFF. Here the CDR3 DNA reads TGCAGTGCTAGACCAAACAATGAGCAGTTCTTC.